Below are 25 T cell receptor beta chains sequenced from a single sample in a study of blood T cell repertoires in COVID-19 (dated by TCRdb to 2020 to 2022). Library creation used the immunoSEQ multiplex PCR assay. This is the immuneACCESS table as TCRdb keeps it, with only in-frame sequences that have V and J called. A part of the clones is gone; compared with another copy, unresolved V genes explain less than half, and the rest is unexplained. This sample is represented by about 250,000 clones; 85% to 90% of them were singletons. Of the sample, around 4% is held by the ten largest clones. Sequenced input: PBMCs or T cells enriched from blood (not recorded which). Receptor source: a woman in her 30s with acute COVID-19.

The V call is TRBV28, the J call TRBJ1-4, with D perhaps TRBD1 (5 bases). Trimming removed 6 bases at V and 1 base at J, with 18 bases between. Germline assignment: CDR1 MDHEN and CDR2 SYDVKM. The CDR3 consists of 17 residues. The CDR3 DNA is TGTGCCAGCAGATCAAGCGGGGAAGGGGAAACTAATGAAAAACTGTTTTTT. Protein: CASRSSGEGETNEKLFF.

The gene calls are TRBV6-5 and TRBJ1-4; 10 bases line up with TRBD1. Trimming took 6 bases from V and 7 from J; bases not matched to a gene: 8. Germline V lookup: CDR1 MNHEY, CDR2 SVGAGI. CDR3 length: 15 residues. CDR3 protein: CASRIDRGLGEKLFF. The CDR3 nucleotides are TGTGCCAGCAGAATAGACAGGGGGCTAGGTGAAAAACTGTTTTTT.

The V call is TRBV5-6, the J call TRBJ1-5; D not certain. The CDR3 totals 12 residues. Trimming stripped 6 bases from V and 2 bases from J, with 6 bases between. CDR1 and CDR2 from the germline V gene are SGHDT and YYEEEE. The DNA of the CDR3 is TGTGCCAGCACCCTAGGCAATCAGCCCCAGCATTTT. Translated: CASTLGNQPQHF.

CDR3 loop: CATSRSPGQGFTGELFF. The CDR3, as DNA: TGTGCCACCAGCAGATCTCCAGGACAGGGGTTCACCGGGGAGCTGTTTTTT. The V call is TRBV15, the J call TRBJ2-2; 9 bases line up with TRBD1. The CDR3 has 17 residues. The germline V gene encodes CDR1 LNHNV and CDR2 YYDKDF (reference sequence). The J segment lost 4 bases and the V segment lost 2 bases, leaving 8 bases of the junction unmatched.

V usage is TRBV4-1 and J usage is TRBJ2-3; 9 bases fit TRBD2. Germline loops: CDR1 MGHRA, CDR2 YSYEKL. The CDR3 has 17 amino acids. V lost 0 bases, J lost 4 bases, and 8 bases stayed unmatched. The chain's CDR3 is CASSQDRASGEADTQYF. The CDR3 DNA follows: TGCGCCAGCAGCCAAGATAGGGCTAGCGGGGAGGCAGATACGCAGTATTTT.

The chain is built from TRBV5-1 and TRBJ2-7; the D gene is possibly TRBD1 (6 bases). The CDR3 is made up of 20 amino acids. The V end lost 0 bases, the J end lost 0 bases, and 25 bases lay between the germline ends. Germline loops: CDR1 SGHRS, CDR2 YFSETQ. The CDR3 DNA reads as TGCGCCAGCAGCTTGGATGGGTGGCAGGGGTCCTGGAAAACCTCCTACGAGCAGTACTTC. Translation gives CASSLDGWQGSWKTSYEQYF.

The V call is TRBV30, the J call TRBJ1-2, with D unclear. Germline CDR1 and CDR2: GTSNPN and SVGIG (reference sequence). The CDR3 runs to 12 residues. The CDR3 region has the DNA TGTGCGTCCGGCAAAGCGACCTATGGCTACACCTTC. It codes for CASGKATYGYTF.

V gene TRBV9 combines with J gene TRBJ2-7; TRBD1 matches at 11 bases. The V gene end was trimmed by 4 bases and the J gene end by 5 bases; junction bases not matched to a gene: 5. CDR1 and CDR2 (germline): SGDLS, YYNGEE. This CDR3 is 14 amino acids long. The CDR3 protein is CASSPGTGGDEQYF. The CDR3 nucleotides read TGTGCCAGCAGCCCAGGGACAGGGGGGGACGAGCAGTACTTC.

This sequence joins TRBV19 and TRBJ1-4; D gene uncertain. The germline V and J ends were trimmed by 3 bases and 3 bases, with 8 bases remaining between them. The CDR3 sequence is 14 residues long. The V gene's germline CDR1 is LNHDA and CDR2 SQIVND (reference sequence). The CDR3: CASSIPPANEKLFF. Here the CDR3 DNA reads TGTGCCAGTAGTATCCCTCCGGCTAATGAAAAACTGTTTTTT.

The V call is TRBV24-1, the J call TRBJ1-1; tentative D call: TRBD1 (6 bases). The CDR3 contains 14 residues. Trimming removed 7 bases from V and 0 bases from J, with 11 bases in between. The germline V gene encodes CDR1 KGHDR and CDR2 SFDVKD. The CDR3 sequence: CATRQTGLNTEAFF. In DNA form, the CDR3 reads TGTGCCACCAGACAGACAGGCCTGAACACTGAAGCTTTCTTT.

The chain is built from TRBV9 and TRBJ1-2; D gene unclear. From germline, CDR1 is SGDLS and CDR2 YYNGEE. The CDR3 consists of 14 residues. The V end was cut by 0 bases, the J end by 0 bases, with 6 bases between. The CDR3 protein is CASSVDPANYGYTF. CDR3 DNA: TGTGCCAGCAGCGTAGATCCAGCTAACTATGGCTACACCTTC.

This clone was found once. The DNA for the CDR3 is TGCGCCAGCAGCTTGGCCCTAGCGGGGGGGTTAAAAGATACGCAGTATTTT. It translates to CASSLALAGGLKDTQYF. This chain links TRBV5-1 with TRBJ2-3; 12 bases are shared with TRBD2. Trimming cost V 0 bases and J 5 bases; bases outside gene matches: 7. CDR3 size: 17 residues. Germline assignment: CDR1 SGHRS and CDR2 YFSETQ.

The V and J genes are TRBV2 and TRBJ2-7; no clear D gene. Germline CDR1 reads SNHLY; CDR2 reads FYNNEI. The CDR3 covers 13 residues. V was cut by 5 bases and J by 3 bases, with 11 bases left in between. DNA of the CDR3: TGTGCCAGCAGTCCAACAGAATACTACGAGCAGTACTTC. Encoded protein: CASSPTEYYEQYF.

This clone was observed a handful of times. The J gene is TRBJ1-4, the V gene TRBV19, with D possibly matching TRBD1 (5 bases). Germline CDR1 and CDR2: LNHDA and SQIVND (reference sequence). Trimming removed 8 bases from V and 4 bases from J, with 17 bases in between. The CDR3 has 15 amino acids. CDR3 sequence reads: CASLSRGSINEKLFF. The CDR3 DNA reads as TGTGCCAGTCTGTCGCGGGGGTCAATTAATGAAAAACTGTTTTTT. Supplemented by reference TRBV19 and TRBJ1-4, the full variable domain reads DGGITQSPKYLFRKEGQNVTLSCEQNLNHDAMYWYRQDPGQGLRLIYYSQIVNDFQKGDIAEGYSVSREKKESFPLTVTSAQKNPTAFYLCASLSRGSINEKLFFGSGTQLSVL.

The chain recombines TRBV6-2 or TRBV6-3 with TRBJ1-5, with D possibly matching TRBD1 (6 bases). The V gene's germline CDR1 is MNHEY and CDR2 SVGEGT. V lost 0 bases and J 7 bases, leaving 22 bases between the germline ends. CDR3 size: 18 residues. The CDR3 DNA sequence: TGTGCCAGCAGTTACTCGACCCTCGAGGGGGAGAGGGGACAGCCCCAGCATTTT. Protein product: CASSYSTLEGERGQPQHF.

The genes are TRBV3-1 (or the pseudogene TRBV3-2) and TRBJ1-5; D unresolved. Germline V CDR1 and CDR2: LGHDT, YNNKEL (reference sequence). Trimming removed 4 bases from V and 5 bases from J, with 18 bases in between. The CDR3 covers 16 residues. The CDR3 protein is CASSLAGSGPHQPQHF. CDR3 coding DNA: TGTGCCAGCAGCCTGGCGGGAAGCGGGCCCCATCAGCCCCAGCATTTT.

This chain joins TRBV6-5 and TRBJ1-6; TRBD1 is a possible D gene (5 bases). The CDR3 spans 14 residues. V lost 6 bases to trimming and J lost 10 bases, with 16 bases between them. The germline CDR1 and CDR2 sequences are MNHEY and SVGAGI. CDR3 bases: TGTGCCAGCAGAATACAGGCCGCAGGGTCACCCCTCCACTTT. As protein: CASRIQAAGSPLHF.

This chain uses TRBV5-1 with TRBJ2-7; TRBD1 matches 10 bases. The CDR3 sequence is 15 residues long. Germline lookup yields CDR1 SGHRS and CDR2 YFSETQ. Trimming at V came to 4 bases and at J to 5 bases, leaving 9 bases not matched to a gene. The CDR3 bases are TGCGCCAGCAGCCCTAGACAGGGGGCAAATCACGAGCAGTACTTC. Translated: CASSPRQGANHEQYF.

The chain carries TRBV25-1 and TRBJ1-2, with D hard to call. The germline CDR1 and CDR2 sequences are MGHDK and SYGVNS. CDR3 length equals 16 residues. The V gene lost 2 bases and the J gene lost 0 bases, with 13 bases spanning the gap. The CDR3 DNA is TGTGCCAGCAGTGAACGTGGGCAGGTAGCTAACTATGGCTACACCTTC. The encoded protein is CASSERGQVANYGYTF.

V usage is TRBV27 and J usage is TRBJ2-7; 9 nucleotides match TRBD2. CDR1 is MNHEY, CDR2 SMNVEV, per germline (reference sequence). The CDR3 loop spans 17 amino acids. Trimming cost V 4 bases and J 4 bases; bases outside gene matches: 14. The CDR3 coding sequence is TGTGCCAGCAGTTCCCGCCTAGCGGGGTCCTTTAGGTACGAGCAGTACTTC. Residues: CASSSRLAGSFRYEQYF.

This clone appeared many times. The chain couples TRBV21-1 to TRBJ1-4; the table's D call, TRBD1, has no DNA check behind it. TRBV21-1 counts as a pseudogene. There are 13 residues in the CDR3. The DNA for the CDR3 is TGTGCCAGCAGAAAACAGGGAAAAGAAAAACTGTTTTTT. Translated: CASRKQGKEKLFF.

This chain joins TRBV5-4 and TRBJ1-6, with D unclear. The CDR3 covers 17 residues. Trimming cost V 0 bases and J 0 bases, with 10 bases left between them. Germline-derived CDR1 and CDR2 are SGHNT and YYREEE (reference sequence). CDR3 nucleotides: TGTGCCAGCAGCTTGGGCGCCGGGAGCTCCTATAATTCACCCCTCCACTTT. This sequence encodes CASSLGAGSSYNSPLHF. The whole variable domain, filled in from reference TRBV5-4 and TRBJ1-6, reads ETGVTQSPTHLIKTRGQQVTLRCSSQSGHNTVSWYQQALGQGPQFIFQYYREEENGRGNFPPRFSGLQFPNYSSELNVNALELDDSALYLCASSLGAGSSYNSPLHFGNGTRLTVT.

This CDR3 is CASSSEGGFGNTIYF. The CDR3 nucleotides read TGTGCCAGCAGCAGTGAAGGGGGCTTTGGAAACACCATATATTTT. The rearrangement uses TRBV7-2 and TRBJ1-3; TRBD1 aligns across 7 bases. V was clipped by 5 bases and J by 3 bases; unmatched bases: 7. The CDR3 loop spans 15 amino acids. Germline lookup yields CDR1 SGHTA and CDR2 FQGNSA.

The chain combines TRBV3-1 (or the pseudogene TRBV3-2) with TRBJ1-4, with TRBD1 matching 9 bases. This CDR3 region has 15 residues. Trimming cost V 5 bases and J 3 bases; bases outside gene matches: 4. The V gene's germline CDR1 is LGHDT and CDR2 YNNKEL (reference sequence). The CDR3 sequence is CASSWTGAANEKLFF. The CDR3, as DNA: TGTGCCAGCAGCTGGACAGGGGCGGCTAATGAAAAACTGTTTTTT.

The chain joins TRBV4-3 to TRBJ2-3; no firm D call. This CDR3 is built from 14 residues. V was pared by 0 bases and J by 7 bases, with 11 bases between. Germline CDR1 LGHNA, CDR2 YSLEER. CDR3: CASSQDLERHTQYF. The CDR3 nucleotides are TGCGCCAGCAGCCAAGATCTGGAGAGACATACGCAGTATTTT.